Listed below are T cell receptor beta chains from one sample, sequenced in a study of T-cell reconstitution after alpha-beta-depleted transplantation in children. TCRdb itself ran the PCR reads through MiXCR, one entry per CDR3 protein. Of some 500,000 distinct CDR3 sequences listed, around 20% are singletons. This specimen was PBMCs from the stem cell graft donor, taken from the stem cell graft. All receptors derive from a human donor who donated a stem cell graft to a child with acute lymphoblastic leukemia. Each CDR3 is given without its conserved first and last residue.

TRBV7-3	TRBJ2-3	ASSLVSADTQY
TRBV29-1	TRBJ2-3	SVRSDADTQY
TRBV25-1	TRBJ2-3	ASTDLTSTDTQY
TRBV29-1	TRBJ2-3	SVGISPFTDTQY
TRBV6-6	TRBJ2-5	ASSYSNIRVYQETQY
TRBV20-1	TRBJ2-7	SARGRVGYEQY
TRBV12-3/TRBV12-4	TRBJ2-3	ASRGGGRTQY
TRBV20-1	TRBJ2-1	SARDGASGNNEQF
TRBV5-1	TRBJ2-2	ASSLGGSPTGELF
TRBV20-1	TRBJ2-6	SVYGVGTGVGGANVLT
TRBV12-3/TRBV12-4	TRBJ1-2	AIEQGIYGYT
TRBV21-1	TRBJ1-3	ASSSLPTGGNTIY
TRBV7-3	TRBJ2-2	ASSYGAGELF
TRBV5-6	TRBJ2-3	ASRVGTSGIPDTQY
TRBV3-1	TRBJ2-7	ASSLFGALSYEQY
TRBV7-8	TRBJ2-7	ASSRPGAGGLYEQY
TRBV10-3	TRBJ2-5	AISESQGQETQY
TRBV6-1	TRBJ2-6	ASSPTDVVLNSGANVLT